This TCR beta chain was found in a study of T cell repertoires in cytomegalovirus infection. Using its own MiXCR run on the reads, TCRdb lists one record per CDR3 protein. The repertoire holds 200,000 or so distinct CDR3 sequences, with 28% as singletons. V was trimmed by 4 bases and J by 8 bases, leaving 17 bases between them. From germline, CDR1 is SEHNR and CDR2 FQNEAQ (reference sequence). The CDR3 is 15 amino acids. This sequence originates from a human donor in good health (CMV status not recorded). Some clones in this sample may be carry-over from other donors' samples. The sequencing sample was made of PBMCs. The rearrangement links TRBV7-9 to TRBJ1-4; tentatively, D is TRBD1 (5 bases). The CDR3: CASSSIIGTSEKLFF. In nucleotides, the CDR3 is TGTGCCAGCAGCTCCATAATTGGGACGTCAGAAAAACTGTTTTTT.